The clone carrying this TCR beta chain was recorded many times. As yet, its antigen is unknown. Amplified TCR beta CDR3 regions came from RNA transcripts. First-round RT-PCR with HTBI primers amplified the TCR CDR3 region. TCRdb reanalysed the multiplex PCR reads using MiXCR and keeps one entry per CDR3 protein. The table lists about 350,000 distinct CDR3 sequences, approximately 18% of them singletons, with around 15% in the top ten. Uncontrolled infection, other autoimmune disease, pregnancy or lactation led to exclusion. The data belong to a study of T cells in Graves' hyperthyroidism and ophthalmopathy. Findings and caveats of the study: Ophthalmopathy was separated from stable hyperthyroidism by a 13 V-J model. Blood also held most thyroid clonotypes expanded beyond 0.001.

CDR1 LGHNT and CDR2 FRNRAP come from the germline V gene. The CDR3 consists of 16 residues. V lost 3 bases and J lost 3; bases outside the gene matches: 9. The sample was blood. This receptor was identified in a woman aged 40-49 years with Graves' ophthalmopathy. The chain has TRBV12-5 and TRBJ2-7; 9 nucleotides match TRBD1. This chain's CDR3 is CASGFNPGQGIYEQYF. CDR3 nucleotide sequence: TGTGCTAGTGGTTTCAATCCGGGACAGGGAATCTACGAGCAGTACTTC.